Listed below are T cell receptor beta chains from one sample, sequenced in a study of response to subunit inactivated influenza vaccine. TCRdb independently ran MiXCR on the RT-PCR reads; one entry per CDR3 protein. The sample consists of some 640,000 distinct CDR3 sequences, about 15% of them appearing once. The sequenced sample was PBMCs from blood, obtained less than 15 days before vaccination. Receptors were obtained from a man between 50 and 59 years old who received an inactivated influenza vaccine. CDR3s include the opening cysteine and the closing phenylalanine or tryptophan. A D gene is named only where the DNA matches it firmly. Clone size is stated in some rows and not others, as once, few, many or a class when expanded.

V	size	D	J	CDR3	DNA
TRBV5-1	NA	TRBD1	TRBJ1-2	CASSQTPGTGDYGYTF	TGCGCCAGCAGCCAAACACCCGGGACAGGGGACTATGGCTACACCTTC
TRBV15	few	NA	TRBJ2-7	CATSPDPGYEQYF	TGTGCCACCTCCCCAGACCCGGGGTACGAGCAGTACTTC
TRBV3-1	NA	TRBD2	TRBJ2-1	CASSPSIAGGNEQFF	TGTGCCAGCAGCCCTAGTATAGCGGGAGGGAATGAGCAGTTCTTC
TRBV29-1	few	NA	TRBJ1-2	CSVDFLLYGYTF	TGCAGCGTTGACTTCCTCCTCTATGGCTACACCTTC
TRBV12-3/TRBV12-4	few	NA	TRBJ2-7	CASRTGNSYEQYF	TGTGCCAGCAGGACAGGTAACTCCTACGAGCAGTACTTC
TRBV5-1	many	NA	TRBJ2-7	CASSLDRGGYEQYF	TGCGCCAGCAGCTTGGACAGGGGAGGCTACGAGCAGTACTTC
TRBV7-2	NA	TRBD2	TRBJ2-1	CASSPRTSGRIEQFF	TGTGCCAGCAGCCCGAGGACTAGCGGGAGGATTGAGCAGTTCTTC
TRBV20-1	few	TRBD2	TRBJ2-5	CSATLLAGVTETQYF	TGCAGCGCTACTCTTTTAGCGGGAGTCACGGAGACCCAGTACTTC
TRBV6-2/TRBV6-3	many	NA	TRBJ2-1	CASSSRLNEQFF	TGTGCCAGCAGTTCCCGACTCAATGAGCAGTTCTTC
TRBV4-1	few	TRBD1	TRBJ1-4	CASSPGTGGRRREKLFF	TGCGCCAGCAGCCCTGGGACAGGGGGCAGACGACGAGAAAAACTGTTTTTT
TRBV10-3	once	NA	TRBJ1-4	CAISESGRINEKLFF	TGTGCCATCAGTGAGTCAGGGCGGATTAATGAAAAACTGTTTTTT
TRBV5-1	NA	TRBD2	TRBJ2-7	CASSPGTSGTYSYEQYF	TGCGCCAGCAGCCCTGGGACTAGCGGGACGTATTCCTACGAGCAGTACTTC
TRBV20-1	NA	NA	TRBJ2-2	CSARDLYPTDNTGELFF	TGCAGTGCTAGAGATCTATACCCGACTGACAACACCGGGGAGCTGTTTTTT
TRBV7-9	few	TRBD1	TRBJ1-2	CASSEQGARNGYTF	TGTGCCAGCAGCGAACAGGGGGCGCGGAATGGCTACACCTTC
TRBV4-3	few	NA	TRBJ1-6	CASSQESGWNSPLHF	TGCGCCAGCAGCCAAGAGTCGGGTTGGAATTCACCCCTCCACTTT